These T cell receptor beta chains were read from a single sample in a study of metastatic and nonmetastatic thyroid tumors. TCRdb ran MiXCR on the PCR reads. The sample includes 29,000 or so clones, about 3.9% seen only once; the top ten take around 23%. The source material was blood. The receptors derive from a female donor with papillary thyroid cancer or a benign thyroid nodule (not recorded which). Some clones in this sample may be carry-over from other donors' samples. The CDR3 runs from the conserved cysteine through the conserved F or W. A D gene is named only where the DNA matches it firmly. Size tells how often a clone was seen (once, few, many) or the class of an expanded clone, and some rows leave it out.

size: medium-sized; J: TRBJ2-7; V: TRBV15; D: -; DNA: TGTGCCACGTCAGGGGACAACTACGAGCAGTACTTC; CDR3: CATSGDNYEQYF
size: -; J: TRBJ1-1; V: TRBV6-1; D: -; DNA: TGTGTCAGAAGTGAAGCTTTCTTT; CDR3: CVRSEAFF
size: many; J: TRBJ1-1; V: TRBV30; D: -; DNA: TGTGCCTGGAACCCCCCGGGACAACTGGCGGCTTTCTTT; CDR3: CAWNPPGQLAAFF
size: -; J: TRBJ2-6; V: TRBV6-1; D: TRBD1; DNA: TGTGCCAGCAATGCACAGGGGAAAGCTGCGGCAAACGTCCTGACTTTC; CDR3: CASNAQGKAAANVLTF
size: many; J: TRBJ2-1; V: TRBV19; D: -; DNA: TGTGCCAGTAGTATAGTAGTTGGGGACTACAATGAGCAGTTCTTC; CDR3: CASSIVVGDYNEQFF
size: -; J: TRBJ2-3; V: TRBV12-3/TRBV12-4; D: TRBD2; DNA: TGTGCCATCACACAACCCACTAGCGGGAGTCGAGGAGATACGCAGTATTTT; CDR3: CAITQPTSGSRGDTQYF
size: many; J: TRBJ2-3; V: TRBV7-9; D: -; DNA: TGTGCCAGCAGCTATACGAGCGAGGGGCCTTCTGGCACAGATACGCAGTATTTT; CDR3: CASSYTSEGPSGTDTQYF
size: medium-sized; J: TRBJ1-2; V: TRBV2; D: -; DNA: TGTGCCACCCACCTGGGTGGGGGCTACACCTTC; CDR3: CATHLGGGYTF
size: medium-sized; J: TRBJ2-2; V: TRBV6-1; D: -; DNA: TGTGCCAGCAGTTATTGGGGGGCCGGGGAGCTGTTTTTT; CDR3: CASSYWGAGELFF
size: -; J: TRBJ2-7; V: TRBV30; D: -; DNA: TGTGCCTGGAATTACGCGGGAACCTCCGGCGAGCAGTACTTC; CDR3: CAWNYAGTSGEQYF
size: medium-sized; J: TRBJ1-1; V: TRBV25-1; D: TRBD1; DNA: TGTGCCAGCAGTGGATACAGGGGCACTGAAGCTTTCTTT; CDR3: CASSGYRGTEAFF
size: few; J: TRBJ1-2; V: TRBV27; D: -; DNA: TGTTCCAGCGGAAACAGGGAGAACTATGGCTACACCTTC; CDR3: CSSGNRENYGYTF
size: -; J: TRBJ1-2; V: TRBV6-2/TRBV6-3; D: TRBD1; DNA: TGTGCCAGCAGTCCAACAGGGGATTATGGCTACACCTTC; CDR3: CASSPTGDYGYTF